The 2 T cell receptor beta chains below all came from one sample that was sequenced in a study of T cells after yellow fever vaccination (dated 2019 in TCRdb). Per the publication, the treatment or condition label means: live attenuated yellow fever vaccine strain. Receptors were amplified or captured by 5' RACE. The instrument was an Illumina HiSeq 2500. In TCRdb, the public reads were trimmed at Q25 with fastp and aligned with MiXCR, with productive beta chains retained. Here each entry gathers all rows of one CDR3 protein and keeps the most common genes and DNA. Here the sample has 510,000 or so distinct CDR3 sequences; 15% to 20% occur a single time. The ten largest clones take up 13% to 15% of the sample. This specimen consisted of PBMCs, obtained 15 days after the yellow fever booster vaccination. These TCRs come from a man between 25 and 39 years old who received the YFV17D yellow fever vaccine.

This clonotype was recorded a few times. CDR3 nucleotide sequence: TGCAGTGCTAGAGATTTAAGCACAGATACGCAGTATTTT. Encoded protein: CSARDLSTDTQYF. V usage is TRBV20-1 and J usage is TRBJ2-3; no definite D call. CDR3 size: 13 residues. CDR1 is DFQATT, CDR2 SNEGSKA, per germline (reference sequence). Between the trimmed V and J ends, which lost 0 bases and 0 bases, there was a span of 4 bases.

At least ten counts were recorded for this clonotype. This rearrangement joins TRBV20-1 to TRBJ1-2; D is possibly TRBD1 (6 bases). Between the trimmed V and J ends, which lost 3 bases and 7 bases, there was a span of 15 bases. The germline gives CDR1 DFQATT, CDR2 SNEGSKA (reference sequence). The CDR3 has 13 amino acids. CDR3 sequence reads: CSASVQGTVGYTF. CDR3 in DNA: TGCAGTGCTAGTGTACAGGGAACGGTTGGCTACACCTTC.